This T cell receptor (beta chain) was retrieved from a study of cytomegalovirus exposure and HLA in healthy donors. Study in general: Of the donors genotyped, a few hundred in all, around 77% fell in the Caucasian-associated ancestry cluster.

PCR was performed using 60 Vbeta and 13 Jbeta primers. TCRdb's copy holds only in-frame clones and misses some; the assay was immunoSEQ multiplex PCR. The data contain 150,000 or so clones, 75% of them singletons. This clone was recorded a few times. CDR1 is SGHTA and CDR2 is FQGNSA in the germline V gene. V was cut by 4 bases and J by 5 bases, with 14 bases left in between. CDR3 length: 14 amino acids. The sequencing sample was made of PBMCs. This sequence originates from a man aged 25 to 40 in good health and CMV-seronegative. The rearrangement joins TRBV7-2 to TRBJ2-5; the D gene is possibly TRBD2 (5 bases). CDR3 in DNA: TGTGCCAGCAGCTCCTCCGGAGGAGGTGAGACCCAGTACTTC. Its translation is CASSSSGGGETQYF. The complete variable domain, with remaining parts taken from reference TRBV7-2 and TRBJ2-5, reads GAGVSQSPSNKVTEKGKDVELRCDPISGHTALYWYRQSLGQGLEFLIYFQGNSAPDKSGLPSDRFSAERTGGSVSTLTIQRTQQEDSAVYLCASSSSGGGETQYFGPGTRLLVL.